The clone carrying this TCR beta chain appeared a few times. Its target is unknown. Germline CDR1 reads MGHRA; CDR2 reads YSYEKL. This CDR3 has 14 residues. Losses at the gene ends were 6 bases for V and 5 bases for J; bases not matched to a gene: 8. 5'RACE primed from the constant segment yielded TCR alpha and TCR beta cDNA libraries bearing sample barcodes and UMIs. A single record per CDR3 protein comes from TCRdb applying MiXCR to the 5' RACE reads. The profile shows approximately 250,000 distinct CDR3 sequences, 16% of them singletons. This specimen comes from a study of T-cell memory formation after mild COVID-19. Study summary: TCR clusters largely stayed donor specific. General study results and limits: Pre-infection memory held some responding clones, suggesting pre-existing cross-reactive T cells responded.

Sequencing was carried out using PBMCs or a T cell subset sorted from them (not recorded which). The chain joins TRBV4-1 to TRBJ2-3; TRBD1 matches 7 bases. The TCR sequence derives from a man aged 18 to 29 who had mild COVID-19 (a few samples of this study predate the infection). Cell type and time point are not known. This chain's CDR3 is CASSRTGLEDTQYF. DNA of the CDR3: TGCGCCAGCAGTCGGACAGGCTTGGAAGATACGCAGTATTTT.